The 17 T cell receptor beta chains reported below all come from one sample, sequenced in a study of blood T cell repertoires in COVID-19. Method: immunoSEQ multiplex PCR; TCRdb's copy keeps in-frame clones and lacks some. Seen here are approximately 380,000 clones, 90% to 95% observed once, and the top ten hold around 0.86%. The source material was PBMCs or T cells enriched from blood (not recorded which). Source of these receptors: a woman in her forties who had been exposed to COVID-19.

This clone was seen once. The CDR3 reads CAWTSQGFSPLHF. DNA for the CDR3: TGTGCCTGGACTTCACAGGGGTTTTCACCCCTCCACTTT. The rearrangement links TRBV30 to TRBJ1-6; TRBD1 matches 7 bases. This CDR3 region has 13 residues. Germline loops: CDR1 GTSNPN, CDR2 SVGIG (reference sequence). V dropped 4 bases and J dropped 9; count of bases not matched to a gene: 6.

The rearrangement uses TRBV5-6 and TRBJ2-7; 9 bases line up with TRBD1. CDR3 size: 14 residues. V dropped 7 bases and J dropped 3; count of bases not matched to a gene: 8. Germline loops: CDR1 SGHDT, CDR2 YYEEEE. The CDR3, as DNA: TGTGCCAGCGCTATAAACAGGGGGCTCTACGAGCAGTACTTC. It codes for CASAINRGLYEQYF.

The chain has TRBV7-6 and TRBJ2-7, with TRBD1 matching over 7 bases. With 1 base clipped from V and 3 bases from J, the junction kept 3 bases outside the gene matches. Germline-derived CDR1 and CDR2 are SGHVS and FNYEAQ. This CDR3 comprises 14 residues. The CDR3 sequence is CASSLGQGVYEQYF. The CDR3 coding sequence is TGTGCCAGCAGCTTAGGACAGGGTGTCTACGAGCAGTACTTC.

This clone was observed a few times. The chain's CDR3 is CASSLQGAKNIQYF. CDR3 nucleotide sequence: TGCGCCAGCAGCTTGCAGGGGGCCAAAAACATTCAGTACTTC. This rearrangement joins TRBV5-1 to TRBJ2-4, with D tentatively TRBD1 (6 bases). The CDR3 extends over 14 amino acids. V dropped 1 base and J dropped 1 base, with 6 bases sitting between them. Germline values: CDR1 SGHRS, CDR2 YFSETQ. The whole variable domain, remainder taken from reference TRBV5-1 and TRBJ2-4, is KAGVTQTPRYLIKTRGQQVTLSCSPISGHRSVSWYQQTPGQGLQFLFEYFSETQRNKGNFPGRFSGRQFSNSRSEMNVSTLELGDSALYLCASSLQGAKNIQYFGAGTRLSVL.

In this sample, this clone turned up once. This chain links TRBV5-1 with TRBJ2-2; D is uncertain. V was trimmed by 0 bases and J by 5 bases, leaving 11 bases between them. The CDR3 spans 15 residues. The germline gives CDR1 SGHRS, CDR2 YFSETQ. The CDR3 here is CASSLAATETGELFF. In DNA form, the CDR3 reads TGCGCCAGCAGCTTGGCCGCGACGGAGACCGGGGAGCTGTTTTTT.

This chain connects TRBV7-8 to TRBJ1-6; D not resolved. The CDR3 has 14 amino acids. Germline V gene data show CDR1 as SGHVS and CDR2 as FQNEAQ. The V and J ends lost 6 bases and 14 bases respectively, with 20 bases between them. CDR3 protein: CASRPRTDFGSLHF. The CDR3 DNA reads as TGTGCCAGCAGGCCTCGGACTGATTTCGGGTCCCTCCACTTT.

V is TRBV24-1 and J is TRBJ2-7, with D tentatively TRBD1 (6 bases). This CDR3 is 14 amino acids long. CDR1 is KGHDR, CDR2 SFDVKD, per germline. Deletions cut 4 bases from V and 4 bases from J, with 13 bases between. The CDR3 sequence: CATSDRDTLYEQYF. The CDR3 bases are TGTGCCACCAGTGACCGGGACACACTATACGAGCAGTACTTC.

The gene calls are TRBV7-3 and TRBJ2-1, with a weak D call TRBD2 (6 bases). Trimming took off 4 bases at V and 5 bases at J, with 18 bases between the two ends. This CDR3 comprises 16 residues. The germline gives CDR1 SGHTA, CDR2 FQGTGA. The CDR3 sequence: CASSSNSQRTNNEQFF. Here the CDR3 DNA reads TGTGCCAGCAGCTCAAACTCACAGCGGACTAACAATGAGCAGTTCTTC.

The chain carries TRBV11-3 and TRBJ2-1; 8 nucleotides agree with TRBD2. The CDR3 has 16 amino acids. V shed 2 bases and J 6 bases; nucleotides not matched to a gene: 9. Germline values: CDR1 SGHNT, CDR2 YENEEA. CDR3 bases: TGTGCCAGCAGCTTAATAGGTAGCGGGACCGTCAATGAGCAGTTCTTC. Amino acids: CASSLIGSGTVNEQFF.

The chain is built from TRBV7-8 and TRBJ2-7; 11 nucleotides match TRBD2. Germline CDR1 is SGHVS and CDR2 is FQNEAQ. The CDR3 runs 17 residues. J gave up 4 bases and V 4 bases, and 12 bases lay outside the gene matches. The CDR3 loop reads CASSSSIGLAGSYEQYF. The CDR3, as DNA: TGTGCCAGCAGCTCCTCTATCGGACTAGCGGGTAGTTACGAGCAGTACTTC.

The V gene is TRBV5-6, the J gene TRBJ2-3, with 7 positions matching TRBD2. Trimming cost V 0 bases and J 1 base; bases outside gene matches: 5. Germline V lookup: CDR1 SGHDT, CDR2 YYEEEE. This CDR3 comprises 16 residues. In DNA form, the CDR3 reads TGTGCCAGCAGCTTGGCGGGGCTAGCGGGCACAGATACGCAGTATTTT. Encoded protein: CASSLAGLAGTDTQYF.

The chain carries TRBV11-2 and TRBJ2-7; 7 positions match TRBD1. V lost 2 bases to trimming and J lost 4 bases; unmatched junction nucleotides: 2. Per germline, CDR1 SGHAT and CDR2 FQNNGV. This CDR3 contains 13 residues. Here the CDR3 DNA reads TGTGCCAGCAGCTTAACAGGGGTATACGAGCAGTACTTC. Residues: CASSLTGVYEQYF.

The genes are TRBV15 and TRBJ2-5, with 8 positions matching TRBD2. V lost 1 base, J lost 3 bases, and 4 bases stayed unmatched. CDR3 length equals 15 residues. Germline V gene data show CDR1 as LNHNV and CDR2 as YYDKDF (reference sequence). The CDR3 DNA follows: TGTGCCACCAGCAGAGGAAGCGGGGGAAAAGAGACCCAGTACTTC. Protein: CATSRGSGGKETQYF.

V is TRBV6-2 or TRBV6-3 and J is TRBJ1-6; 9 positions match TRBD1. CDR3 length: 15 amino acids. The J segment lost 9 bases and the V segment lost 6 bases, leaving 9 bases of the junction unmatched. The germline V gene encodes CDR1 MNHEY and CDR2 SVGEGT. Here the CDR3 reads CASSPATGQGSPLHF. DNA of the CDR3: TGTGCCAGCAGCCCAGCTACGGGACAGGGTTCACCCCTCCACTTT.

The chain couples TRBV5-1 to TRBJ2-2, with D possibly being TRBD1 (5 bases). The germline V gene encodes CDR1 SGHRS and CDR2 YFSETQ. This CDR3 region has 16 residues. Trimming took off 4 bases at V and 0 bases at J, with 13 bases between the two ends. This chain's CDR3 is CASSVMTVTNTGELFF. CDR3 coding DNA: TGCGCCAGCAGCGTTATGACAGTAACGAACACCGGGGAGCTGTTTTTT. The full variable domain, with the rest looked up from reference TRBV5-1 and TRBJ2-2, is KAGVTQTPRYLIKTRGQQVTLSCSPISGHRSVSWYQQTPGQGLQFLFEYFSETQRNKGNFPGRFSGRQFSNSRSEMNVSTLELGDSALYLCASSVMTVTNTGELFFGEGSRLTVL.

V and J are TRBV24-1 and TRBJ2-6; a possible D gene is TRBD2 (6 bases). This CDR3 has 16 amino acids. Per the germline V gene, CDR1 is KGHDR and CDR2 is SFDVKD. With 8 bases removed from V and 5 bases from J, the gap between germline ends came to 18 bases. CDR3 DNA sequence: TGTGCCACCAAAAGGCCGCGGGATCGTTGGGCCAACGTCCTGACTTTC. It specifies CATKRPRDRWANVLTF.

This rearrangement joins TRBV4-3 to TRBJ2-1; 10 bases are a match to TRBD1. Germline V gene lookup returns CDR1 LGHNA and CDR2 YSLEER. V was pared by 5 bases and J by 7 bases, with 11 bases of the junction left unmatched. The CDR3 has 16 amino acids. CDR3 loop: CASSLLSGTGENEQFF. The CDR3 region has the DNA TGCGCCAGCAGCTTGTTATCGGGGACAGGGGAAAATGAGCAGTTCTTC.